The subject of this entry is one T cell receptor (beta chain). Sequence at one end of the junction differs from germline and may be a read error. The CDR3 runs to 14 residues. Germline V lookup: CDR1 MNHNS, CDR2 SASEGT. The sample is drawn from a study of blood T cell repertoires in COVID-19. Study information: Samples taken during acute and convalescent COVID-19 were collected in the United States, Italy and Spain.

Grouping used clinical history reported by participants in a survey and questionnaire. Per the original methods: Amplified reference gene primers provided the basis for estimating nucleated cell counts. Method: immunoSEQ multiplex PCR; TCRdb's copy keeps in-frame clones and lacks some. V and J calls and clone size are given by that table; D and trimming were obtained from the DNA. The table includes around 230,000 clones, around 89% detected once. The sample consisted of PBMCs or T cells enriched from blood (not recorded which). This receptor was identified in a woman in her thirties who had recovered from COVID-19. J is TRBJ2-5 and V is TRBV6-1; 8 bases line up with TRBD1. DNA for the CDR3: TGTGCCAGCAGCGAAGACAGGGGATGGGAGACCCAGTACTTC. The encoded protein is CASSEDRGWETQYF.